What follows are 16 T cell receptor beta chains derived from one specimen sequenced in a study of cytomegalovirus exposure and HLA in healthy donors. Data came from immunoSEQ multiplex PCR; TCRdb stores just in-frame clones and leaves some out. The sample holds 70,000 or so clones, 85% to 95% seen once. Sequenced: PBMCs. The receptors here all came from a woman aged 18-29 years in good health and CMV-seronegative.

The chain employs TRBV5-6 and TRBJ2-3, with no clear D. In germline, CDR1 is SGHDT, CDR2 YYEEEE. Trimming shortened V by 0 bases and J by 4 bases, and 3 bases separated the two germline ends. CDR3 length: 12 residues. CDR3: CASSLAADTQYF. The CDR3 DNA reads TGTGCCAGCAGCTTGGCTGCAGATACGCAGTATTTT.

The chain recombines TRBV27 with TRBJ2-5; 8 nucleotides agree with TRBD1. Germline V CDR1 and CDR2: MNHEY, SMNVEV (reference sequence). The CDR3 contains 14 residues. Germline trimming cut 5 bases from V and 5 bases from J; bases unmatched to any gene: 7. Here the CDR3 reads CASSLRTGHETQYF. DNA for the CDR3: TGTGCCAGCAGTCTACGGACAGGGCATGAGACCCAGTACTTC.

Only a few counts were recorded for this clone. The gene calls are TRBV28 and TRBJ1-2; possible D gene TRBD1, 6 bases. CDR1 is MDHEN, CDR2 SYDVKM, per germline. V lost 6 bases, J lost 4 bases, and 18 bases lay in between. The CDR3 runs to 15 residues. The CDR3, as DNA: TGTGCCAGCAGCCTACGCCAGGACAGTCTCTATGGCTACACCTTC. Amino acid sequence: CASSLRQDSLYGYTF.

This sequence joins TRBV6-4 and TRBJ2-2; tentatively, D is TRBD1 (6 bases). Trimming took off 5 bases at V and 2 bases at J, with 9 bases between the two ends. CDR3 length: 14 amino acids. The germline V gene encodes CDR1 MRHNA and CDR2 SNTAGT. CDR3 nucleotides: TGTGCCAGCAGTCCCGGGACAAACACCGGGGAGCTGTTTTTT. Amino acids: CASSPGTNTGELFF.

This chain uses TRBV2 with TRBJ1-1; 7 positions agree with TRBD1. The germline V gene encodes CDR1 SNHLY and CDR2 FYNNEI. V was clipped by 2 bases and J by 0 bases; unmatched bases: 3. This CDR3 is built from 15 residues. The CDR3 loop reads CASSEPGQMNTEAFF. The CDR3 region has the DNA TGTGCCAGCAGTGAACCGGGACAGATGAACACTGAAGCTTTCTTT.

The J gene is TRBJ1-3, the V gene TRBV7-8, with 8 bases lining up with TRBD1. CDR1 and CDR2 (germline): SGHVS, FQNEAQ. This CDR3 has 16 amino acids. The ends lost 3 bases at V and 1 base at J; junction bases unmatched: 5. CDR3 DNA: TGTGCCAGCAGCTTCTGGCAGGGGGCTTCTGGAAACACCATATATTTT. It codes for CASSFWQGASGNTIYF.

V is TRBV7-2 and J is TRBJ2-1; 7 bases fit TRBD1. Germline CDR1 SGHTA, CDR2 FQGNSA. V lost 6 bases to trimming and J lost 3 bases; unmatched junction nucleotides: 8. This CDR3 has 15 residues. The CDR3: CASSQTGFYYNEQFF. The DNA of the CDR3 is TGTGCCAGCAGTCAGACAGGGTTCTACTACAATGAGCAGTTCTTC.

The V call is TRBV27, the J call TRBJ2-1, with 11 nucleotides matching TRBD2. The CDR3 extends over 16 amino acids. With V trimmed by 6 bases and J by 9 bases, 13 bases remained unmatched. Per the germline V gene, CDR1 is MNHEY and CDR2 is SMNVEV (reference sequence). CDR3 loop: CASSGIAGGPIGEQFF. The CDR3 DNA sequence: TGTGCCAGCAGCGGAATAGCGGGAGGGCCGATCGGTGAGCAGTTCTTC.

The rearrangement uses TRBV6-6 and TRBJ2-3, with 10 bases identical to TRBD1. The CDR3 extends over 14 amino acids. The V and J ends lost 6 bases and 5 bases, in that order; junction bases with no gene match: 5. Germline assignment: CDR1 MNHNY and CDR2 SVGAGI (reference sequence). CDR3: CASRSGTGEDTQYF. DNA for the CDR3: TGTGCCAGCAGATCCGGGACAGGGGAAGATACGCAGTATTTT.

The genes are TRBV5-4 and TRBJ2-1; 11 nucleotides match TRBD2. This CDR3 contains 16 residues. Germline V gene lookup returns CDR1 SGHNT and CDR2 YYREEE (reference sequence). The trim removed 4 bases at V and 4 bases at J, leaving 7 bases unmatched. The CDR3 nucleotides are TGTGCCAGCAGCCCCGCCCGACTAGCGGGGTACAATGAGCAGTTCTTC. This codes for CASSPARLAGYNEQFF. Complete variable domain (other parts from reference TRBV5-4 and TRBJ2-1): ETGVTQSPTHLIKTRGQQVTLRCSSQSGHNTVSWYQQALGQGPQFIFQYYREEENGRGNFPPRFSGLQFPNYSSELNVNALELDDSALYLCASSPARLAGYNEQFFGPGTRLTVL.

In its sample, this clone was seen a few times. The J gene is TRBJ2-1, the V gene TRBV6-5, with 7 bases fitting TRBD2. J gave up 4 bases and V 2 bases, and 8 bases lay outside the gene matches. The CDR3 runs 16 residues. Germline values: CDR1 MNHEY, CDR2 SVGAGI. Written as DNA, the CDR3 is TGTGCCAGCAGTTACGCGGACGGGAGGAGTTACAATGAGCAGTTCTTC. It translates to CASSYADGRSYNEQFF.

The rearrangement uses TRBV5-6 and TRBJ1-5; D is unresolved. The ends were cut back, 2 bases at V and 3 bases at J, with 9 bases in the middle. Germline V gene lookup returns CDR1 SGHDT and CDR2 YYEEEE. There are 14 residues in the CDR3. CDR3 sequence: CASSLRRNNQPQHF. CDR3 bases: TGTGCCAGCAGCTTAAGGCGGAACAATCAGCCCCAGCATTTT.

The chain recombines TRBV11-3 with TRBJ2-1; TRBD2 matches 7 bases. Germline loops: CDR1 SGHNT, CDR2 YENEEA. J was trimmed by 4 bases and V by 2 bases; bases with no gene match: 5. The CDR3 spans 15 residues. The CDR3 DNA reads TGTGCCAGCAGCTTAAGCAGGCGGGGGTACAATGAGCAGTTCTTC. Encoded protein: CASSLSRRGYNEQFF.

CDR3 region: CASSVTGGDYNEQFF. The CDR3 coding sequence is TGTGCCAGCAGCGTGACAGGGGGCGACTACAATGAGCAGTTCTTC. The V gene is TRBV21-1, the J gene TRBJ2-1; the D call TRBD1 from the table was never checked on the DNA. TRBV21-1 is listed as a pseudogene. The CDR3 loop spans 15 amino acids.

DNA for the CDR3: TGTGCCAGCACCGATGACAGCGGGAGGTCAGATACGCAGTATTTT. Its protein is CASTDDSGRSDTQYF. This chain links TRBV28 with TRBJ2-3, with 9 bases fitting TRBD2. The trim removed 7 bases at V and 4 bases at J, leaving 9 bases unmatched. CDR1 and CDR2 (germline): MDHEN, SYDVKM. CDR3 length equals 15 residues.

The J gene is TRBJ2-7, the V gene TRBV30; 12 bases fit TRBD2. CDR1 and CDR2 from the germline V gene are GTSNPN and SVGIG (reference sequence). V lost 5 bases and J lost 6; bases outside the gene matches: 8. CDR3 size: 14 residues. CDR3 protein: CAWGGLAGSGEQYF. The CDR3 nucleotides are TGTGCCTGGGGTGGACTAGCGGGATCGGGCGAGCAGTACTTC.